The sequence of this T cell receptor (beta chain) was determined in a study of control samples from healthy donors and cancer patients. Libraries were prepared by immunoSEQ multiplex PCR; TCRdb keeps only in-frame clonotypes and omits some of them. The data hold about 95,000 clones, with about 88% observed a single time. This CDR3 comprises 14 residues. V dropped 4 bases and J dropped 7 bases, with 11 bases sitting between them. The germline gives CDR1 MNHEY, CDR2 SVGAGI. This clonotype was obtained from a woman between 65 and 79 years old in good health. The chain combines TRBV6-5 with TRBJ1-6; a possible D gene is TRBD1 (6 bases). The sequenced material came from blood. In DNA form, the CDR3 reads TGTGCCAGCAGTTCCAGGGGCAGCAATTCACCCCTCCACTTT. Its translation: CASSSRGSNSPLHF.